This T cell receptor (beta chain) derives from a study of OX40 agonist ivuxolimab in advanced cancers. This clone was detected once. V shed 2 bases and J shed 8 bases, with 18 bases lying between them. Germline V gene data show CDR1 as SGHTA and CDR2 as FQGNSA. The CDR3 has 15 residues. This table comes from immunoSEQ multiplex PCR, and its TCRdb copy is limited to in-frame clones, with some not included. Of about 130,000 clones in the sample, roughly 92% are singletons; the top ten hold approximately 0.81%. The TCR originated in an adult with an advanced solid tumor such as melanoma, head and neck, liver or kidney cancer. The rearrangement joins TRBV7-2 to TRBJ1-2; a weak D match, TRBD1 (6 bases). Sequenced here: CD4+ or CD8+ T cells sorted from blood, sampled in a trial of the OX40 agonist ivuxolimab. The CDR3 sequence: CASSLTHGGSGGYTF. DNA for the CDR3: TGTGCCAGCAGCTTAACTCACGGGGGCTCTGGGGGCTACACCTTC.